This T cell receptor (beta chain) is from a study of blood T cell repertoires in COVID-19. Produced via immunoSEQ multiplex PCR; TCRdb's table is partial and in-frame only. The table has some 150,000 clones, 85% to 90% seen once; the top ten hold around 8.5%. V lost 6 bases, J lost 5 bases, and 19 bases stayed unmatched. The CDR3 is 19 amino acids. The germline V gene has CDR1 SGHRS and CDR2 YFSETQ. This chain uses TRBV5-1 with TRBJ2-1; TRBD2 aligns across 11 bases. Sequences were obtained from peripheral blood. The origin of this receptor is a woman aged 55-70 years with acute or convalescent COVID-19. CDR3 nucleotide sequence: TGCGCCAGCAACACAATTAAGTCAGGACTAGCGGGTGACAACAATGAGCAGTTCTTC. This codes for CASNTIKSGLAGDNNEQFF.